A single sample is the source of the 8 T cell receptor beta chains below, sequenced in a study of OX40 agonist ivuxolimab in advanced cancers. This table comes from immunoSEQ multiplex PCR, and its TCRdb copy is limited to in-frame clones, with some not included. The sample shows around 94,000 clones, roughly 90% of them seen only once. The material was CD4+ or CD8+ T cells sorted from blood, obtained in a trial of the OX40 agonist ivuxolimab. Every receptor here comes from an adult with an advanced solid tumor such as melanoma, head and neck, liver or kidney cancer.

The CDR3 region is CASSPISGGLPDTQYF. The CDR3 DNA is TGTGCCAGCAGCCCGATTAGCGGGGGGCTTCCAGATACGCAGTATTTT. The chain combines TRBV5-6 with TRBJ2-3; 10 nucleotides match TRBD2. J gave up 4 bases and V 4 bases, and 9 bases lay outside the gene matches. Germline lookup yields CDR1 SGHDT and CDR2 YYEEEE. The length of the CDR3 is 16 residues.

Only one count was recorded for this clone. This rearrangement joins TRBV11-2 to TRBJ1-5; TRBD1 aligns across 7 bases. Looked up from germline, CDR1 is SGHAT and CDR2 is FQNNGV. This CDR3 is built from 15 residues. Trimming took 5 bases from V and 11 from J; bases not matched to a gene: 15. The CDR3 DNA is TGTGCCAGCAGCCTCCGGGACAGTCCTTTAGTAGCCCAGCATTTT. This codes for CASSLRDSPLVAQHF.

The genes are TRBV27 and TRBJ1-5; 9 bases are a match to TRBD1. J was trimmed by 5 bases and V by 10 bases; bases with no gene match: 6. Germline V gene lookup returns CDR1 MNHEY and CDR2 SMNVEV (reference sequence). The CDR3 has 13 residues. CDR3 residues: CATGTGWDQPQHF. For the CDR3, the DNA is TGTGCCACCGGGACAGGGTGGGATCAGCCCCAGCATTTT.

V usage is TRBV10-2 and J usage is TRBJ1-4, with 7 positions matching TRBD1. With V trimmed by 2 bases and J by 8 bases, 5 bases remained unmatched. The CDR3 totals 14 residues. Germline CDR1 WSHSY, CDR2 SAAADI. The CDR3 sequence: CASSETGVEEKLFF. The CDR3 DNA is TGCGCCAGCAGTGAGACAGGGGTGGAGGAAAAACTGTTTTTT.

V usage is TRBV6-5 and J usage is TRBJ2-7, with D uncertain. V was cut by 1 base and J by 4 bases, with 17 bases left in between. The germline gives CDR1 MNHEY, CDR2 SVGAGI. This CDR3 contains 16 residues. The CDR3 nucleotides are TGTGCCAGCAGTTACTACGGTCCTTCATCCCCTTACGAGCAGTACTTC. Protein: CASSYYGPSSPYEQYF.

The rearrangement joins TRBV6-5 to TRBJ1-2, with D unresolved. Germline assignment: CDR1 MNHEY and CDR2 SVGAGI. The CDR3 totals 14 residues. V was cut by 8 bases and J by 6 bases, with 19 bases left in between. The CDR3 is CASLARGPDDGYTF. The CDR3 bases are TGTGCCAGCCTAGCCCGAGGGCCGGATGATGGCTACACCTTC.

V and J are TRBV7-9 and TRBJ2-7, with a tentative D call TRBD1 (6 bases). Trimming took off 5 bases at V and 3 bases at J, with 17 bases between the two ends. Germline assignment: CDR1 SEHNR and CDR2 FQNEAQ (reference sequence). CDR3 size: 15 residues. CDR3 residues: CASSPGRTESYEQYF. CDR3 nucleotide sequence: TGTGCCAGCAGCCCGGGGCGGACAGAGAGCTACGAGCAGTACTTC.

The chain carries TRBV7-8 and TRBJ1-2, with TRBD1 identical over 7 bases. There are 13 residues in the CDR3. Germline V gene sequence: CDR1 SGHVS, CDR2 FQNEAQ. V lost 5 bases, J lost 3 bases, and 3 bases stayed unmatched. This CDR3 reads CASSRTGDYGYTF. The CDR3 DNA reads as TGTGCCAGCAGCAGGACAGGAGACTATGGCTACACCTTC.